The present T cell receptor (beta chain) was sequenced within a study of blood T cell repertoires in COVID-19. Germline trimming cut 0 bases from V and 2 bases from J; bases unmatched to any gene: 9. This CDR3 region has 17 residues. Germline V lookup: CDR1 SGHRS, CDR2 YFSETQ. Data came from immunoSEQ multiplex PCR; TCRdb stores just in-frame clones and leaves some out. The data hold about 180,000 clones, with about 84% observed a single time. The V call is TRBV5-1, the J call TRBJ2-7; TRBD2 aligns across 9 bases. The receptor's source is a woman aged 25 to 39 who had recovered from COVID-19. Sequencing input: PBMCs or T cells enriched from blood (not recorded which). The CDR3 nucleotides are TGCGCCAGCAGCTTGGCCCCAATAGCGGGAGAGGCCTACGAGCAGTACTTC. Translation gives CASSLAPIAGEAYEQYF.